This T cell receptor (beta chain) is drawn from a study of post-analysis software for immune sequencing data. Study-wide findings and caveats: Higher frequency in patients than in controls was seen for several TRBV segments, with TRBV5-6, TRBV5-1 and TRBV20-1 among them.

This clonotype appeared a few times. What it recognizes is unknown. Built from TCR beta cDNA, the libraries had unique molecular identifiers in them. Each CDR3 protein gets one entry after TCRdb re-called the PCR reads with MiXCR. The sample contains about 430,000 distinct CDR3 sequences, 30% to 45% of which appear only once. V shed 0 bases and J shed 7 bases, with 13 bases lying between them. The CDR3 consists of 14 residues. Germline CDR1 LNHNV, CDR2 YYDKDF (reference sequence). This rearrangement joins TRBV15 to TRBJ2-7; no definite D call. This receptor was identified in a girl aged 2 to 10 with multiple sclerosis. Sequenced sample: blood. The CDR3 DNA reads TGTGCCACCAGCAGAGATGAGACCCCTACAGAGCAGTACTTC. It codes for CATSRDETPTEQYF.